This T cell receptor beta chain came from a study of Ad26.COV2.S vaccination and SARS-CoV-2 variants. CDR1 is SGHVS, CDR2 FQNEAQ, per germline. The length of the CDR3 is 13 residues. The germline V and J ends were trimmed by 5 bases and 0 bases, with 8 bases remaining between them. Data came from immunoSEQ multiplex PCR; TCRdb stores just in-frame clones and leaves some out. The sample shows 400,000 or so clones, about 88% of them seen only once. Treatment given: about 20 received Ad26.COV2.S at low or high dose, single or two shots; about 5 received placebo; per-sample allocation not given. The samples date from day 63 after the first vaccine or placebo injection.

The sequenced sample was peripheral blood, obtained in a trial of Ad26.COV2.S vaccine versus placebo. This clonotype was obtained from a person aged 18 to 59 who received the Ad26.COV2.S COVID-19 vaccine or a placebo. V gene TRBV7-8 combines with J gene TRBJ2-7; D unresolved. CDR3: CASSARISYEQYF. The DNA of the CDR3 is TGTGCCAGCAGCGCCAGGATCTCCTACGAGCAGTACTTC.